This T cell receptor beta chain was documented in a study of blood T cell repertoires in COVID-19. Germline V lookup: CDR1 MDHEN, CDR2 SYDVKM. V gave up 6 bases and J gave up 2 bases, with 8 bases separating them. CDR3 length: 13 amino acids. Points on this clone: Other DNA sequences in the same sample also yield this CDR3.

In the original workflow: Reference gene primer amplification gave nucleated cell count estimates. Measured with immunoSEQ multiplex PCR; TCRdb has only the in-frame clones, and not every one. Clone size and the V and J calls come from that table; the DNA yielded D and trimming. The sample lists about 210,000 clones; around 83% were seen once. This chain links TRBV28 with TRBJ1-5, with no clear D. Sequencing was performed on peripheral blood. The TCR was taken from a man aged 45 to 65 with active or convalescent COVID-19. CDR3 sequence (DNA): TGTGCCAGCAGCCCCGGGGGCAATCAGCCCCAGCATTTT. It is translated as CASSPGGNQPQHF.